This paragraph reports one T cell receptor beta chain. This specimen comes from a study of blood T cell repertoires in COVID-19. Overall study context: Donors in the United States, Italy and Spain gave samples during acute or convalescent COVID-19. Sample material is recorded as cDNA or gDNA derived from T cells, B-cell-depleted T cells, or PBMCs.

Per the authors' pipeline: By means of reference gene primer amplification, nucleated cell counts were estimated. Sequenced by immunoSEQ multiplex PCR; TCRdb stores in-frame clones only, minus some. The DNA gave D and trimming, while V, J and clone size come from that table. The table includes some 200,000 clones, 92% detected once. Trimming removed 1 base at V and 1 base at J, with 11 bases between. CDR3 size: 16 residues. Germline V CDR1 and CDR2: LGHNA, YNFKEQ. The sample comprised peripheral blood. The receptor comes from a man in his thirties or forties with acute or convalescent COVID-19. The chain joins TRBV4-2 to TRBJ2-1; a possible D gene is TRBD2 (5 bases). CDR3 bases: TGTGCCAGCAGCCAAGGATCGGGATTTTCCTACAATGAGCAGTTCTTC. Translation gives CASSQGSGFSYNEQFF.